This TCR beta chain is drawn from a study of T-cell reconstitution after alpha-beta-depleted transplantation in children. As to this clonotype: The antigen is undetermined.

Study-wide points: Approximately two months post-transplant, alpha-beta T cells reportedly originated from several hundred expanded graft clones. A year post-transplant, T-cell counts and diversity derived mostly from newly produced T cells.

Germline V lookup: CDR1 SGHDN, CDR2 FVKESK. V lost 3 bases and J 9 bases, leaving 15 bases between the germline ends. The CDR3 is 14 residues long. A library of TCRbeta sequences, prepared with unique molecular identifiers, was generated. From the PCR reads, TCRdb called clonotypes with MiXCR, one entry per CDR3 protein. This table has about 260,000 distinct CDR3 sequences, under 9.5% appearing once. The specimen comprised PBMCs, mostly from graft donor cells, sampled 180 days after TCRalphabeta/CD19-depleted stem cell transplant. The V call is TRBV14, the J call TRBJ2-1; the D is unclear. This receptor was identified in a male patient aged 10-17 years who had a stem cell transplant for acute lymphoblastic leukemia, so the T cells may come from the graft donor. CDR3 coding DNA: TGTGCCAGCAGCCATTGGGCAGGCGGATCTGAGCAGTTCTTC. This sequence encodes CASSHWAGGSEQFF. Full variable domain (remainder filled in from reference TRBV14 and TRBJ2-1): EAGVTQFPSHSVIEKGQTVTLRCDPISGHDNLYWYRRVMGKEIKFLLHFVKESKQDESGMPNNRFLAERTGGTYSTLKVQPAELEDSGVYFCASSHWAGGSEQFFGPGTRLTVL.